This TCR beta chain comes out of a study of STAT5B mutations in CD4+ large granular lymphocyte leukemia. Overall study results and limits: Patient CD4-sorted repertoires stayed more clonal than healthy ones after leukemic-clone removal. 8/27 top patient clones versus 2/35 control clones were TRBV06-family.

The sample holds one count of this clone. The antigen is undetermined. At one boundary the junction diverges from the germline segment, which might be a read error. Germline CDR1 MDHEN, CDR2 SYDVKM. The CDR3 has 13 amino acids. The repertoire was sequenced with immunoSEQ multiplex PCR; TCRdb's copy has only in-frame clones and lacks some. The sample has tens of thousands of clones, roughly 80% seen once; the top ten hold approximately 4.4%. Sequenced input: CD4+ T cells from blood buffy coats. The gene calls are TRBV28 and TRBJ2-7; D is ambiguous. This clonotype originated in a human donor in good health. CDR3 region: CASSTEHQQVCHF. CDR3 bases: TGTGCCAGCAGTACCGAACACCAGCAGGTTTGTCACTTC.